Listed below are T cell receptor beta chains from one sample, sequenced in a study of blood T cells in healthy people across ages. TCRdb re-called the 5' RACE reads through MiXCR, storing one row per CDR3 protein. The sample includes 1,800,000 or so distinct CDR3 sequences, roughly 43% of them seen just once. Material for sequencing was blood. Receptor source: a human donor in good health. Both conserved end residues are part of each CDR3. D genes are given only for firm matches. Only some rows state a clone size, as once, few, many or a class for expanded clones.

v_call: TRBV7-9; d_call: NA; j_call: TRBJ1-1; clone_size: many; cdr3_nt: TGTGCCAGCAGCCCAACGGGACACACTGAAGCTTTCTTT; cdr3_aa: CASSPTGHTEAFF
v_call: TRBV29-1; d_call: TRBD1; j_call: TRBJ2-5; clone_size: few; cdr3_nt: TGCAGCGTCCGGGACAGGGGTTGGCGAGAGACCCAGTACTTC; cdr3_aa: CSVRDRGWRETQYF
v_call: TRBV13; d_call: TRBD1; j_call: TRBJ2-2; clone_size: NA; cdr3_nt: TGTGCCAGCAGCCCGGGACAGAGTAACACCGGGGAGCTGTTTTTT; cdr3_aa: CASSPGQSNTGELFF
v_call: TRBV29-1; d_call: NA; j_call: TRBJ1-2; clone_size: NA; cdr3_nt: TGCAGCGTTGAAGGTAGACAGCGCTATGGCTACACCTTC; cdr3_aa: CSVEGRQRYGYTF
v_call: TRBV10-3; d_call: TRBD2; j_call: TRBJ2-3; clone_size: NA; cdr3_nt: TGTGCCATCAGTGATACCCGGACTAGCGGGGACACAGATACGCAGTATTTT; cdr3_aa: CAISDTRTSGDTDTQYF
v_call: TRBV20-1; d_call: NA; j_call: TRBJ1-2; clone_size: once; cdr3_nt: TGCAGTGCTTCGGGGCAGGGGACTCTTCTAAACTATGGCTACACCTTC; cdr3_aa: CSASGQGTLLNYGYTF
v_call: TRBV2; d_call: NA; j_call: TRBJ1-1; clone_size: few; cdr3_nt: TGTGCCAGCGGGTGGTGGAACACTGAAGCTTTCTTT; cdr3_aa: CASGWWNTEAFF
v_call: TRBV12-3/TRBV12-4; d_call: NA; j_call: TRBJ2-7; clone_size: few; cdr3_nt: TGTGCCAGCAGTTTAAGGCGTGGACAGGGCCCGGGAGGGTCAACCTACGAGCAGTACTTC; cdr3_aa: CASSLRRGQGPGGSTYEQYF
v_call: TRBV6-1; d_call: TRBD1; j_call: TRBJ2-1; clone_size: NA; cdr3_nt: TGTGCCAGCAGTACCAAGCGACAGGGTCTCAATGAGCAGTTCTTC; cdr3_aa: CASSTKRQGLNEQFF
v_call: TRBV29-1; d_call: TRBD1; j_call: TRBJ2-6; clone_size: NA; cdr3_nt: TGCAGCGTCGACACAGGGGCTGGGGCCAACGTCCTGACTTTC; cdr3_aa: CSVDTGAGANVLTF
v_call: TRBV5-6; d_call: TRBD2; j_call: TRBJ2-3; clone_size: few; cdr3_nt: TGTGCCAGCAGCTTCGGTTCGACTAGCGGGGTTACGCAGTATTTT; cdr3_aa: CASSFGSTSGVTQYF
v_call: TRBV11-2; d_call: NA; j_call: TRBJ2-1; clone_size: NA; cdr3_nt: TGTGCCAGCAGACCTTCCTTCGGCCGGGACGAGCAGTTCTTC; cdr3_aa: CASRPSFGRDEQFF
v_call: TRBV9; d_call: TRBD2; j_call: TRBJ2-1; clone_size: few; cdr3_nt: TGTGCCAGCAGCGTAGGTTTGGGGGGGGGACTCTCCTACAATGAGCAGTTCTTC; cdr3_aa: CASSVGLGGGLSYNEQFF
v_call: TRBV5-1; d_call: NA; j_call: TRBJ2-7; clone_size: few; cdr3_nt: TGCGCCAGCAGCTTGGCTACTGGGGGCGGCCACGAGCAGTACTTC; cdr3_aa: CASSLATGGGHEQYF
v_call: TRBV28; d_call: TRBD1; j_call: TRBJ1-1; clone_size: NA; cdr3_nt: TGTGCCAGCAGTCCCGGACAGGGGAAGGATGAAGCTTTCTTT; cdr3_aa: CASSPGQGKDEAFF
v_call: TRBV4-1; d_call: TRBD2; j_call: TRBJ2-4; clone_size: NA; cdr3_nt: TGCGCCAGCAGCCCCACCCTTCTAGCGGGGAGCCACAAAAACATTCAGTACTTC; cdr3_aa: CASSPTLLAGSHKNIQYF
v_call: TRBV28; d_call: NA; j_call: TRBJ1-2; clone_size: few; cdr3_nt: TGTGCCAGCAGTTCAGGACCGACCTACTATGGCTACACCTTC; cdr3_aa: CASSSGPTYYGYTF
v_call: TRBV20-1; d_call: NA; j_call: TRBJ1-2; clone_size: many; cdr3_nt: TGCAGTGCTAGTCGCCAGGGAGTGGGTGGCTACACCTTC; cdr3_aa: CSASRQGVGGYTF
v_call: TRBV7-9; d_call: TRBD2; j_call: TRBJ2-5; clone_size: NA; cdr3_nt: TGTGCCAGCAGCTTTCCCCTCCTAGCGGGGGGAGAGGAGGGTCAAGAGACCCAGTACTTC; cdr3_aa: CASSFPLLAGGEEGQETQYF
v_call: TRBV10-3; d_call: NA; j_call: TRBJ2-7; clone_size: NA; cdr3_nt: TGTGCCATCAGTGTTAACGACGAGCAGTACTTC; cdr3_aa: CAISVNDEQYF
v_call: TRBV12-3/TRBV12-4; d_call: NA; j_call: TRBJ2-1; clone_size: many; cdr3_nt: TGTGCCAGCAGCCTATACCGTAGCTCCTACAATGAGCAGTTCTTC; cdr3_aa: CASSLYRSSYNEQFF
v_call: TRBV20-1; d_call: TRBD2; j_call: TRBJ2-5; clone_size: NA; cdr3_nt: TGCAGTGCTAGAGTATCTAGCGGGGACCAAGAGACCCAGTACTTC; cdr3_aa: CSARVSSGDQETQYF
v_call: TRBV30; d_call: NA; j_call: TRBJ2-2; clone_size: NA; cdr3_nt: TGTGCCCGGAACGTCCGGACCGGGGAGCTGTTTTTT; cdr3_aa: CARNVRTGELFF
v_call: TRBV7-2; d_call: TRBD1; j_call: TRBJ1-2; clone_size: NA; cdr3_nt: TGTGCCAGCAGCTTAGGGGGACAGCCCTCTGTTTATGGCTACACCTTC; cdr3_aa: CASSLGGQPSVYGYTF
v_call: TRBV15; d_call: NA; j_call: TRBJ2-6; clone_size: NA; cdr3_nt: TGTGCCACCAGCAGAGAATCCGGGGCCAACGTCCTGACTTTC; cdr3_aa: CATSRESGANVLTF